Listed below are T cell receptor beta chains from one sample, sequenced in a study of long-term antiretroviral therapy in people with HIV. Method: immunoSEQ multiplex PCR; TCRdb's copy keeps in-frame clones and lacks some. The sample records some 12,000 clones, roughly 82% being singletons. Specimen: unsorted PBMCs, collected 8 to 8.5 years after starting antiretroviral therapy. These receptors all stem from a man between 45 and 60 years old with HIV. Each CDR3 is given with its conserved first and last residue. The D gene is left open where the match is weak. Not every row has a clone size; where given, it reads once, few, many or a size class.

v_gene: TRBV6-5
j_gene: TRBJ1-2
abundance: few
d_gene: -
CDR3aa: CASSYGGVVYGYTF
CDR3nt: TGTGCCAGCAGTTACGGGGGGGTCGTTTATGGCTACACCTTC

v_gene: TRBV6-5
j_gene: TRBJ2-7
abundance: -
d_gene: -
CDR3aa: CASSLTYQAYEQYF
CDR3nt: TGTGCCAGCAGTTTGACCTATCAAGCCTACGAGCAGTACTTC

v_gene: TRBV7-9
j_gene: TRBJ2-7
abundance: -
d_gene: -
CDR3aa: CASSSTGHPFSYEQYF
CDR3nt: TGTGCCAGCAGCTCAACGGGACACCCATTTTCCTACGAGCAGTACTTC

v_gene: TRBV7-6
j_gene: TRBJ1-4
abundance: -
d_gene: -
CDR3aa: CASSLGYGNEKLFF
CDR3nt: TGTGCCAGCAGTTTAGGGTACGGAAATGAAAAACTGTTTTTT

v_gene: TRBV7-3
j_gene: TRBJ1-2
abundance: -
d_gene: -
CDR3aa: CASSLGPTGGYTF
CDR3nt: TGTGCCAGCAGCTTGGGACCAACGGGGGGCTACACCTTC

v_gene: TRBV15
j_gene: TRBJ2-1
abundance: -
d_gene: -
CDR3aa: CATSSPPGDEQFF
CDR3nt: TGTGCCACCAGCAGCCCACCCGGGGATGAGCAGTTCTTC

v_gene: TRBV5-1
j_gene: TRBJ2-3
abundance: -
d_gene: TRBD1
CDR3aa: CASSFVRTGSSTDTQYF
CDR3nt: TGCGCCAGCAGCTTTGTGCGGACAGGGTCTAGCACAGATACGCAGTATTTT

v_gene: TRBV5-1
j_gene: TRBJ2-5
abundance: -
d_gene: -
CDR3aa: CASSLGPLRSIKETQYF
CDR3nt: TGCGCCAGCAGCTTGGGCCCTCTGAGAAGCATTAAAGAGACCCAGTACTTC

v_gene: TRBV7-6
j_gene: TRBJ2-3
abundance: -
d_gene: -
CDR3aa: CASSFRSSGVDTQYF
CDR3nt: TGTGCCAGCAGCTTCAGGAGCTCCGGGGTGGATACGCAGTATTTT

v_gene: TRBV6-1
j_gene: TRBJ2-5
abundance: -
d_gene: TRBD1
CDR3aa: CASSEKETGFLETQYF
CDR3nt: TGTGCCAGCAGTGAAAAGGAGACAGGGTTTTTGGAGACCCAGTACTTC

v_gene: TRBV6-6
j_gene: TRBJ2-2
abundance: -
d_gene: -
CDR3aa: CASSYSGGELFF
CDR3nt: TGTGCCAGCAGTTACTCGGGTGGGGAGCTGTTTTTT

v_gene: TRBV7-9
j_gene: TRBJ2-3
abundance: -
d_gene: -
CDR3aa: CASSPTYSTDTQYF
CDR3nt: TGTGCCAGCAGCCCCACCTATAGCACAGATACGCAGTATTTT

v_gene: TRBV6-5
j_gene: TRBJ1-2
abundance: -
d_gene: -
CDR3aa: CASSSNYGYTF
CDR3nt: TGTGCCAGCAGTTCTAACTATGGCTACACCTTC

v_gene: TRBV19
j_gene: TRBJ2-7
abundance: -
d_gene: TRBD1
CDR3aa: CASSEGTGGYEQYF
CDR3nt: TGTGCCAGTAGTGAGGGGACAGGGGGCTACGAGCAGTACTTC

v_gene: TRBV4-1
j_gene: TRBJ2-7
abundance: -
d_gene: -
CDR3aa: CASSQERSTAIYEQYF
CDR3nt: TGCGCCAGCAGCCAAGAGCGGTCAACAGCAATTTACGAGCAGTACTTC

v_gene: TRBV5-6
j_gene: TRBJ1-2
abundance: -
d_gene: TRBD1
CDR3aa: CASSPTGGNYGYTF
CDR3nt: TGTGCCAGCAGCCCGACAGGGGGGAACTATGGCTACACCTTC

v_gene: TRBV7-9
j_gene: TRBJ1-4
abundance: -
d_gene: TRBD1
CDR3aa: CASSSPGTAYEKLFF
CDR3nt: TGTGCCAGCAGCTCGCCCGGGACAGCTTATGAAAAACTGTTTTTT

v_gene: TRBV20-1
j_gene: TRBJ1-4
abundance: -
d_gene: -
CDR3aa: CSARENEKLFF
CDR3nt: TGCAGTGCTAGAGAAAATGAAAAACTGTTTTTT

v_gene: TRBV13
j_gene: TRBJ1-2
abundance: once
d_gene: -
CDR3aa: CASSLGVSMKNGYTF
CDR3nt: TGTGCCAGCAGCTTAGGGGTCTCGATGAAAAATGGCTACACCTTC